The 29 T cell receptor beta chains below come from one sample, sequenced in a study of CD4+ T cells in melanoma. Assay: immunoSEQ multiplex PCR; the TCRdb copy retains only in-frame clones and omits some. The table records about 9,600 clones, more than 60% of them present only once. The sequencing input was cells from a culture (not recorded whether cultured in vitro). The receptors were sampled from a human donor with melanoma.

The CDR3 is CASSEQGWNQPQHF. In DNA form, the CDR3 reads TGTGCCAGCAGTGAGCAGGGGTGGAATCAGCCCCAGCATTTT. The chain is built from TRBV6-1 and TRBJ1-5; possible D gene TRBD1, 6 bases. V was clipped by 3 bases and J by 4 bases, with 10 bases between them. The CDR3 contains 14 residues. From germline, CDR1 is MNHNS and CDR2 SASEGT.

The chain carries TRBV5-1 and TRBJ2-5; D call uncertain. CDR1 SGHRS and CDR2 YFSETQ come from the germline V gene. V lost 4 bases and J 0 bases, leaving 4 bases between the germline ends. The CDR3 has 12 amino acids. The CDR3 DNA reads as TGCGCCAGCAGCCTGTACCAAGAGACCCAGTACTTC. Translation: CASSLYQETQYF.

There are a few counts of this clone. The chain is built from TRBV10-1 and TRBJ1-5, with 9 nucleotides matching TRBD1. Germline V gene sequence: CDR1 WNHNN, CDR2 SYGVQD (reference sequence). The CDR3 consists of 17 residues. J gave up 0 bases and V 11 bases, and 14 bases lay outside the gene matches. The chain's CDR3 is CAVQGQGRTNSNQPQHF. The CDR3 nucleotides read TGCGCCGTCCAGGGACAGGGTCGAACCAATAGCAATCAGCCCCAGCATTTT.

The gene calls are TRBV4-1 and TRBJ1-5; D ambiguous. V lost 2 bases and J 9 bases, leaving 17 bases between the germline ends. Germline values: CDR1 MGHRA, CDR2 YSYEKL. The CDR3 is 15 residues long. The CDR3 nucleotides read TGCGCCAGCAGCCAAATACCACGGGAGGGTCGGCCCCAGCATTTT. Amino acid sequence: CASSQIPREGRPQHF.

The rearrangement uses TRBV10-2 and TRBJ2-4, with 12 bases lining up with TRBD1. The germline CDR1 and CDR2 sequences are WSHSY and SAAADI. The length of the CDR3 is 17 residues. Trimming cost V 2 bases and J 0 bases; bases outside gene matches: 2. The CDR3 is CASSEGTGGLAKNIQYF. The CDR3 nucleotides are TGCGCCAGCAGTGAGGGGACAGGGGGCCTAGCCAAAAACATTCAGTACTTC.

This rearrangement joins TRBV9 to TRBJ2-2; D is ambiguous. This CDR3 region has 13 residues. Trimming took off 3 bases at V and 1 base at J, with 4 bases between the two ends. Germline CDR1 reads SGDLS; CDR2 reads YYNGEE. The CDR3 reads CASSDLNTGELFF. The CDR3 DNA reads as TGTGCCAGCAGCGACCTGAACACCGGGGAGCTGTTTTTT.

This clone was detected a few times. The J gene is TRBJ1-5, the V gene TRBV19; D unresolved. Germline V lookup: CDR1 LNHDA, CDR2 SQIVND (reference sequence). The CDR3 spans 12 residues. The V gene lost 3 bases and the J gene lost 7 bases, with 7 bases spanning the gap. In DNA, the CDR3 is TGTGCCAGTAGTATGGGTTGGCAGCCCCAGCATTTT. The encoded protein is CASSMGWQPQHF.

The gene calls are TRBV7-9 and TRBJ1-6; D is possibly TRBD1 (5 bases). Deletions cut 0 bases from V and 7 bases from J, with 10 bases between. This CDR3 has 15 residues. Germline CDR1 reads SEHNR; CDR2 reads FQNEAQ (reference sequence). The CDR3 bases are TGTGCCAGCAGCTTAGCCGGGACGATAAATTCACCCCTCCACTTT. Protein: CASSLAGTINSPLHF.

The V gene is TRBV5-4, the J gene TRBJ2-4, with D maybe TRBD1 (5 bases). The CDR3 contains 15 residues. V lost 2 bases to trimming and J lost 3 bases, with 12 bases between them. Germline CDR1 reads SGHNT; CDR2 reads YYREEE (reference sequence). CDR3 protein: CASSFRGDGKNIQYF. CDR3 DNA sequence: TGTGCCAGCAGCTTTAGGGGCGATGGCAAAAACATTCAGTACTTC.

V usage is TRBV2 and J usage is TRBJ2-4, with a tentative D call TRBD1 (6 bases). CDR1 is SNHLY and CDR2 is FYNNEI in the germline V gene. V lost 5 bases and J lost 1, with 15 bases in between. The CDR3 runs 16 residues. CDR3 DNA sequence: TGTGCCAGCAGTCCTGACAGGTCCTCGGCCAAAAACATTCAGTACTTC. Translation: CASSPDRSSAKNIQYF.

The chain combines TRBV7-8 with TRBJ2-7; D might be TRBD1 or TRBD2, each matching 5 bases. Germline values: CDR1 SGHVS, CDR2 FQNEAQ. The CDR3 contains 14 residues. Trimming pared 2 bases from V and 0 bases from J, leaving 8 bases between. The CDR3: CASSLPGSSYEQYF. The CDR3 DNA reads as TGTGCCAGCAGCTTACCAGGGAGCTCCTACGAGCAGTACTTC.

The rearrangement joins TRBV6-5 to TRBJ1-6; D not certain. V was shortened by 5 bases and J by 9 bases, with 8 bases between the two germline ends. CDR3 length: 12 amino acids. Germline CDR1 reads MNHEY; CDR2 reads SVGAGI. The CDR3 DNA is TGTGCCAGCAGTACCCCCAGTTCACCCCTCCACTTT. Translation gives CASSTPSSPLHF.

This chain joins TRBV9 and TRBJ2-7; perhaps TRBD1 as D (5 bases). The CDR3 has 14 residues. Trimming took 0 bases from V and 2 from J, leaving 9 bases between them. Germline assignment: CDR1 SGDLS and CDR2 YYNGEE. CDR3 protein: CASSVGTGPYEQYF. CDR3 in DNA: TGTGCCAGCAGCGTAGGTACAGGTCCCTACGAGCAGTACTTC.

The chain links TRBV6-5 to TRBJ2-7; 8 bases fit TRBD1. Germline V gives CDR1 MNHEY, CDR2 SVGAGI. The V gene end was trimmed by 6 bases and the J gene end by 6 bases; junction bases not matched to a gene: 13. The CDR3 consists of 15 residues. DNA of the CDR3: TGTGCCAGCAGATTCCCGGGACAGGTAAAAATCGAGCAGTACTTC. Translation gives CASRFPGQVKIEQYF.

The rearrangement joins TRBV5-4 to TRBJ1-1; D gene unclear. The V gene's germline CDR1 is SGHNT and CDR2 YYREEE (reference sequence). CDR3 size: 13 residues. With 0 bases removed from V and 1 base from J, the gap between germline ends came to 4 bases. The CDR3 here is CASSLGRNTEAFF. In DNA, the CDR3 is TGTGCCAGCAGCTTGGGTCGGAACACTGAAGCTTTCTTT.

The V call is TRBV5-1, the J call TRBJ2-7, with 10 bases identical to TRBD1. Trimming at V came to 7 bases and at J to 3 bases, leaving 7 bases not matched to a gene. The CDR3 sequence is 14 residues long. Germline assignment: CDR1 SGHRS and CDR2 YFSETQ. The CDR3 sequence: CASRMRTGGYEQYF. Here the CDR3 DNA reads TGCGCCAGCCGTATGAGGACAGGGGGCTACGAGCAGTACTTC.

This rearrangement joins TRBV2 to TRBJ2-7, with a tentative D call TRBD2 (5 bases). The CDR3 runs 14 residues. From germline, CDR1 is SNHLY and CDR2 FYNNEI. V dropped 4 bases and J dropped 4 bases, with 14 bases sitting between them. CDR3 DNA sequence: TGTGCCAGCAGTGGGCCGGGAACCCATTACGAGCAGTACTTC. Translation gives CASSGPGTHYEQYF.

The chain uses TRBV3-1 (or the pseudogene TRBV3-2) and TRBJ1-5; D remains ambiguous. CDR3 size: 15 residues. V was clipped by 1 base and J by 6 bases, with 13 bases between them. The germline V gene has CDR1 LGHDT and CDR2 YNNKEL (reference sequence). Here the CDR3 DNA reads TGTGCCAGCAGCCAAGGCCGGGTCAGCCGTCAGCCCCAGCATTTT. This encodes CASSQGRVSRQPQHF.

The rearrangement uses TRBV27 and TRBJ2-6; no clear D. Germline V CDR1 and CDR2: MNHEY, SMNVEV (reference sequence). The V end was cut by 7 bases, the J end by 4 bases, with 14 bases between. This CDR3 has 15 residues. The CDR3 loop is CASTVRIGGANVLTF. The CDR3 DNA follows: TGTGCCAGCACGGTGAGGATTGGAGGGGCCAACGTCCTGACTTTC. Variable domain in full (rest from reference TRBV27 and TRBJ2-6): EAQVTQNPRYLITVTGKKLTVTCSQNMNHEYMSWYRQDPGLGLRQIYYSMNVEVTDKGDVPEGYKVSRKEKRNFPLILESPSPNQTSLYFCASTVRIGGANVLTFGAGSRLTVL.

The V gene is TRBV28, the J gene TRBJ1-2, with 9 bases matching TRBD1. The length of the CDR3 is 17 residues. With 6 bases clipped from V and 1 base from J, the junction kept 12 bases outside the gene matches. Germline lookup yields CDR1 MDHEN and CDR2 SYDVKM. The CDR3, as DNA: TGTGCCAGCAGCAACTCCCTTCCGGGACAGGGTAACTATGGCTACACCTTC. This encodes CASSNSLPGQGNYGYTF.

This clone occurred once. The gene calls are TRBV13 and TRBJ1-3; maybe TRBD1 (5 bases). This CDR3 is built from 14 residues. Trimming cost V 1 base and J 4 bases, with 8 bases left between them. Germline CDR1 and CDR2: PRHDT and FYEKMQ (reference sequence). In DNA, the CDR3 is TGTGCCAGCAGCTTAGAGGGGACCGGAAACACCATATATTTT. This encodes CASSLEGTGNTIYF. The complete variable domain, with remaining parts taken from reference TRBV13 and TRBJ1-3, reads AAGVIQSPRHLIKEKRETATLKCYPIPRHDTVYWYQQGPGQDPQFLISFYEKMQSDKGSIPDRFSAQQFSDYHSELNMSSLELGDSALYFCASSLEGTGNTIYFGEGSWLTVV.

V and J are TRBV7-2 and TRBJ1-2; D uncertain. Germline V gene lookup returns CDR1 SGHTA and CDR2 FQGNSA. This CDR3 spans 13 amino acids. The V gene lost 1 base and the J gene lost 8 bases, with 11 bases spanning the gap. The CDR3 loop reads CASSLVPGKGYTF. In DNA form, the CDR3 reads TGTGCCAGCAGCTTAGTCCCAGGAAAAGGCTACACCTTC.

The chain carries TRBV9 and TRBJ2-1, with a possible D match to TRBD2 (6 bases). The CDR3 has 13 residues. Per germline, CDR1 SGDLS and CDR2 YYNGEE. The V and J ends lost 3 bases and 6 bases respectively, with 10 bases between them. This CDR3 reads CASSGGVFNEQFF. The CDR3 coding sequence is TGTGCCAGCAGCGGGGGGGTTTTCAATGAGCAGTTCTTC. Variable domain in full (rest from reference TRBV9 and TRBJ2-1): DSGVTQTPKHLITATGQRVTLRCSPRSGDLSVYWYQQSLDQGLQFLIQYYNGEERAKGNILERFSAQQFPDLHSELNLSSLELGDSALYFCASSGGVFNEQFFGPGTRLTVL.

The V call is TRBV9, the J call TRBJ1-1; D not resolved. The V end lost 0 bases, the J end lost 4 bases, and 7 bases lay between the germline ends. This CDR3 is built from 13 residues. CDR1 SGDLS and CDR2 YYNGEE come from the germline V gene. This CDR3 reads CASSVGVSTEAFF. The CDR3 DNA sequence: TGTGCCAGCAGCGTAGGGGTAAGCACTGAAGCTTTCTTT.

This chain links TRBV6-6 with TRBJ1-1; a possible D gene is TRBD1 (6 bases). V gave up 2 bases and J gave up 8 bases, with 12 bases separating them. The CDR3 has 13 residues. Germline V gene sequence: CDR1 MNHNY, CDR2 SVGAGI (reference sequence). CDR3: CASSYLLGGEAFF. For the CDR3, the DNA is TGTGCCAGCAGTTACCTACTAGGGGGAGAAGCTTTCTTT.

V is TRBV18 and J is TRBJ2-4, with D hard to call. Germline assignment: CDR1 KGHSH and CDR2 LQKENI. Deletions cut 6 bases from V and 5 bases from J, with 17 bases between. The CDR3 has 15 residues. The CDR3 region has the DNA TGTGCCAGCTCCCGCGGTTCACATTCCGAAAACATTCAGTACTTC. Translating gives CASSRGSHSENIQYF.

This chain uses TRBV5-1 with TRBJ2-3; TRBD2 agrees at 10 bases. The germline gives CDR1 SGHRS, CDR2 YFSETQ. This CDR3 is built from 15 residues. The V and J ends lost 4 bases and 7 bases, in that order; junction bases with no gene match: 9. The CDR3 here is CASSPQAGGVNTQYF. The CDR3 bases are TGCGCCAGCAGCCCACAAGCGGGGGGGGTAAATACGCAGTATTTT.

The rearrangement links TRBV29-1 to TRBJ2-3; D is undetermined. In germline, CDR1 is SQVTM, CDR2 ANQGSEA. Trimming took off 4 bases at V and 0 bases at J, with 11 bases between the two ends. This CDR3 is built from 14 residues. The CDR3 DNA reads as TGCAGCGTTGCCGGAGTCTCTAGCACAGATACGCAGTATTTT. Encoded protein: CSVAGVSSTDTQYF.

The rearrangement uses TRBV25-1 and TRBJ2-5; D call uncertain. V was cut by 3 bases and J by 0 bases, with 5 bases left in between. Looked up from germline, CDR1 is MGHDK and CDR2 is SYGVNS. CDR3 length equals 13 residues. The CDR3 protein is CASSDLYQETQYF. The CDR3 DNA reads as TGTGCCAGCAGTGATCTCTACCAAGAGACCCAGTACTTC.